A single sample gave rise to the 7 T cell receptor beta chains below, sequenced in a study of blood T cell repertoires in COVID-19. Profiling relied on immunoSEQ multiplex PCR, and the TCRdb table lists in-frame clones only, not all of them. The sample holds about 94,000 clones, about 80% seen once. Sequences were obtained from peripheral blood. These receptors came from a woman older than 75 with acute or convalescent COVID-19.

The CDR3 DNA reads as TGTGCCAGCAGCTTGGATGCGGGGGGCACCTACAATGAGCAGTTCTTC. Translation gives CASSLDAGGTYNEQFF. This rearrangement joins TRBV5-4 to TRBJ2-1; 8 nucleotides agree with TRBD2. Germline trimming cut 0 bases from V and 2 bases from J; bases unmatched to any gene: 4. The CDR3 has 16 residues. CDR1 and CDR2 from the germline V gene are SGHNT and YYREEE (reference sequence).

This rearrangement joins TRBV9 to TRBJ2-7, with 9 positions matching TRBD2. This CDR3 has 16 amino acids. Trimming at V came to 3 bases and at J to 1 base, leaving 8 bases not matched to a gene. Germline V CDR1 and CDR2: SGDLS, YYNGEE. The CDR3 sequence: CASSGPLAGASYEQYF. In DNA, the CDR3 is TGTGCCAGCAGCGGACCGTTAGCGGGAGCATCCTACGAGCAGTACTTC.

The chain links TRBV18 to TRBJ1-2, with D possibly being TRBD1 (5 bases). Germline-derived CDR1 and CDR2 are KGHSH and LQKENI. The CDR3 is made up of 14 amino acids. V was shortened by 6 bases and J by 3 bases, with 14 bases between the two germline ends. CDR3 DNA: TGTGCCAGCTCTCCCCAGGGAGGCGACTATGGCTACACCTTC. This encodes CASSPQGGDYGYTF.

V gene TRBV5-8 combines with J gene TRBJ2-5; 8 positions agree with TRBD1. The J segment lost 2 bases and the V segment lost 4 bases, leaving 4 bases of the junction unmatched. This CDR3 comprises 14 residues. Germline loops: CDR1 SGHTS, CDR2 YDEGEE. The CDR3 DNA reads TGTGCCAGCAGCACCCGGGACAGGCAAGAGACCCAGTACTTC. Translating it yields CASSTRDRQETQYF. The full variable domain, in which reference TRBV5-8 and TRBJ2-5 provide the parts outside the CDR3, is EAGVTQSPTHLIKTRGQQATLRCSPISGHTSVYWYQQALGLGLQFLLWYDEGEERNRGNFPPRFSGRQFPNYSSELNVNALELEDSALYLCASSTRDRQETQYFGPGTRLLVL.

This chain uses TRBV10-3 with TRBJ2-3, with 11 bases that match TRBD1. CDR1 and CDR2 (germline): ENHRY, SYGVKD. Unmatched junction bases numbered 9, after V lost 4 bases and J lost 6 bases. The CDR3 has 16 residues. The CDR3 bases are TGTGCCATCAGTGGGACAGGGGGCGTCGGTCCGGATACGCAGTATTTT. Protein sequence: CAISGTGGVGPDTQYF.

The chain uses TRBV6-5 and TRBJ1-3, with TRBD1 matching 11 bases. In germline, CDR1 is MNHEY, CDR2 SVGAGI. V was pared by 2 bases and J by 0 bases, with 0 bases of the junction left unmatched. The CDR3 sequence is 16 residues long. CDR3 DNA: TGTGCCAGCAGTTACGGACAGGGGGCCTCTGGAAACACCATATATTTT. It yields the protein CASSYGQGASGNTIYF.

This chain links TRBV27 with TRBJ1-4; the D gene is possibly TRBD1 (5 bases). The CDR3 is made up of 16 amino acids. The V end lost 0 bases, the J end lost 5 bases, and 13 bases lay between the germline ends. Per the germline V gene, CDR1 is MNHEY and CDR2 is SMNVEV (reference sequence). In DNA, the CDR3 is TGTGCCAGCAGTTTATCCTACGGGGGGGGGAATGAAAAACTGTTTTTT. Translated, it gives CASSLSYGGGNEKLFF. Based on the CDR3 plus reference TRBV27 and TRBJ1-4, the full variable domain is EAQVTQNPRYLITVTGKKLTVTCSQNMNHEYMSWYRQDPGLGLRQIYYSMNVEVTDKGDVPEGYKVSRKEKRNFPLILESPSPNQTSLYFCASSLSYGGGNEKLFFGSGTQLSVL.